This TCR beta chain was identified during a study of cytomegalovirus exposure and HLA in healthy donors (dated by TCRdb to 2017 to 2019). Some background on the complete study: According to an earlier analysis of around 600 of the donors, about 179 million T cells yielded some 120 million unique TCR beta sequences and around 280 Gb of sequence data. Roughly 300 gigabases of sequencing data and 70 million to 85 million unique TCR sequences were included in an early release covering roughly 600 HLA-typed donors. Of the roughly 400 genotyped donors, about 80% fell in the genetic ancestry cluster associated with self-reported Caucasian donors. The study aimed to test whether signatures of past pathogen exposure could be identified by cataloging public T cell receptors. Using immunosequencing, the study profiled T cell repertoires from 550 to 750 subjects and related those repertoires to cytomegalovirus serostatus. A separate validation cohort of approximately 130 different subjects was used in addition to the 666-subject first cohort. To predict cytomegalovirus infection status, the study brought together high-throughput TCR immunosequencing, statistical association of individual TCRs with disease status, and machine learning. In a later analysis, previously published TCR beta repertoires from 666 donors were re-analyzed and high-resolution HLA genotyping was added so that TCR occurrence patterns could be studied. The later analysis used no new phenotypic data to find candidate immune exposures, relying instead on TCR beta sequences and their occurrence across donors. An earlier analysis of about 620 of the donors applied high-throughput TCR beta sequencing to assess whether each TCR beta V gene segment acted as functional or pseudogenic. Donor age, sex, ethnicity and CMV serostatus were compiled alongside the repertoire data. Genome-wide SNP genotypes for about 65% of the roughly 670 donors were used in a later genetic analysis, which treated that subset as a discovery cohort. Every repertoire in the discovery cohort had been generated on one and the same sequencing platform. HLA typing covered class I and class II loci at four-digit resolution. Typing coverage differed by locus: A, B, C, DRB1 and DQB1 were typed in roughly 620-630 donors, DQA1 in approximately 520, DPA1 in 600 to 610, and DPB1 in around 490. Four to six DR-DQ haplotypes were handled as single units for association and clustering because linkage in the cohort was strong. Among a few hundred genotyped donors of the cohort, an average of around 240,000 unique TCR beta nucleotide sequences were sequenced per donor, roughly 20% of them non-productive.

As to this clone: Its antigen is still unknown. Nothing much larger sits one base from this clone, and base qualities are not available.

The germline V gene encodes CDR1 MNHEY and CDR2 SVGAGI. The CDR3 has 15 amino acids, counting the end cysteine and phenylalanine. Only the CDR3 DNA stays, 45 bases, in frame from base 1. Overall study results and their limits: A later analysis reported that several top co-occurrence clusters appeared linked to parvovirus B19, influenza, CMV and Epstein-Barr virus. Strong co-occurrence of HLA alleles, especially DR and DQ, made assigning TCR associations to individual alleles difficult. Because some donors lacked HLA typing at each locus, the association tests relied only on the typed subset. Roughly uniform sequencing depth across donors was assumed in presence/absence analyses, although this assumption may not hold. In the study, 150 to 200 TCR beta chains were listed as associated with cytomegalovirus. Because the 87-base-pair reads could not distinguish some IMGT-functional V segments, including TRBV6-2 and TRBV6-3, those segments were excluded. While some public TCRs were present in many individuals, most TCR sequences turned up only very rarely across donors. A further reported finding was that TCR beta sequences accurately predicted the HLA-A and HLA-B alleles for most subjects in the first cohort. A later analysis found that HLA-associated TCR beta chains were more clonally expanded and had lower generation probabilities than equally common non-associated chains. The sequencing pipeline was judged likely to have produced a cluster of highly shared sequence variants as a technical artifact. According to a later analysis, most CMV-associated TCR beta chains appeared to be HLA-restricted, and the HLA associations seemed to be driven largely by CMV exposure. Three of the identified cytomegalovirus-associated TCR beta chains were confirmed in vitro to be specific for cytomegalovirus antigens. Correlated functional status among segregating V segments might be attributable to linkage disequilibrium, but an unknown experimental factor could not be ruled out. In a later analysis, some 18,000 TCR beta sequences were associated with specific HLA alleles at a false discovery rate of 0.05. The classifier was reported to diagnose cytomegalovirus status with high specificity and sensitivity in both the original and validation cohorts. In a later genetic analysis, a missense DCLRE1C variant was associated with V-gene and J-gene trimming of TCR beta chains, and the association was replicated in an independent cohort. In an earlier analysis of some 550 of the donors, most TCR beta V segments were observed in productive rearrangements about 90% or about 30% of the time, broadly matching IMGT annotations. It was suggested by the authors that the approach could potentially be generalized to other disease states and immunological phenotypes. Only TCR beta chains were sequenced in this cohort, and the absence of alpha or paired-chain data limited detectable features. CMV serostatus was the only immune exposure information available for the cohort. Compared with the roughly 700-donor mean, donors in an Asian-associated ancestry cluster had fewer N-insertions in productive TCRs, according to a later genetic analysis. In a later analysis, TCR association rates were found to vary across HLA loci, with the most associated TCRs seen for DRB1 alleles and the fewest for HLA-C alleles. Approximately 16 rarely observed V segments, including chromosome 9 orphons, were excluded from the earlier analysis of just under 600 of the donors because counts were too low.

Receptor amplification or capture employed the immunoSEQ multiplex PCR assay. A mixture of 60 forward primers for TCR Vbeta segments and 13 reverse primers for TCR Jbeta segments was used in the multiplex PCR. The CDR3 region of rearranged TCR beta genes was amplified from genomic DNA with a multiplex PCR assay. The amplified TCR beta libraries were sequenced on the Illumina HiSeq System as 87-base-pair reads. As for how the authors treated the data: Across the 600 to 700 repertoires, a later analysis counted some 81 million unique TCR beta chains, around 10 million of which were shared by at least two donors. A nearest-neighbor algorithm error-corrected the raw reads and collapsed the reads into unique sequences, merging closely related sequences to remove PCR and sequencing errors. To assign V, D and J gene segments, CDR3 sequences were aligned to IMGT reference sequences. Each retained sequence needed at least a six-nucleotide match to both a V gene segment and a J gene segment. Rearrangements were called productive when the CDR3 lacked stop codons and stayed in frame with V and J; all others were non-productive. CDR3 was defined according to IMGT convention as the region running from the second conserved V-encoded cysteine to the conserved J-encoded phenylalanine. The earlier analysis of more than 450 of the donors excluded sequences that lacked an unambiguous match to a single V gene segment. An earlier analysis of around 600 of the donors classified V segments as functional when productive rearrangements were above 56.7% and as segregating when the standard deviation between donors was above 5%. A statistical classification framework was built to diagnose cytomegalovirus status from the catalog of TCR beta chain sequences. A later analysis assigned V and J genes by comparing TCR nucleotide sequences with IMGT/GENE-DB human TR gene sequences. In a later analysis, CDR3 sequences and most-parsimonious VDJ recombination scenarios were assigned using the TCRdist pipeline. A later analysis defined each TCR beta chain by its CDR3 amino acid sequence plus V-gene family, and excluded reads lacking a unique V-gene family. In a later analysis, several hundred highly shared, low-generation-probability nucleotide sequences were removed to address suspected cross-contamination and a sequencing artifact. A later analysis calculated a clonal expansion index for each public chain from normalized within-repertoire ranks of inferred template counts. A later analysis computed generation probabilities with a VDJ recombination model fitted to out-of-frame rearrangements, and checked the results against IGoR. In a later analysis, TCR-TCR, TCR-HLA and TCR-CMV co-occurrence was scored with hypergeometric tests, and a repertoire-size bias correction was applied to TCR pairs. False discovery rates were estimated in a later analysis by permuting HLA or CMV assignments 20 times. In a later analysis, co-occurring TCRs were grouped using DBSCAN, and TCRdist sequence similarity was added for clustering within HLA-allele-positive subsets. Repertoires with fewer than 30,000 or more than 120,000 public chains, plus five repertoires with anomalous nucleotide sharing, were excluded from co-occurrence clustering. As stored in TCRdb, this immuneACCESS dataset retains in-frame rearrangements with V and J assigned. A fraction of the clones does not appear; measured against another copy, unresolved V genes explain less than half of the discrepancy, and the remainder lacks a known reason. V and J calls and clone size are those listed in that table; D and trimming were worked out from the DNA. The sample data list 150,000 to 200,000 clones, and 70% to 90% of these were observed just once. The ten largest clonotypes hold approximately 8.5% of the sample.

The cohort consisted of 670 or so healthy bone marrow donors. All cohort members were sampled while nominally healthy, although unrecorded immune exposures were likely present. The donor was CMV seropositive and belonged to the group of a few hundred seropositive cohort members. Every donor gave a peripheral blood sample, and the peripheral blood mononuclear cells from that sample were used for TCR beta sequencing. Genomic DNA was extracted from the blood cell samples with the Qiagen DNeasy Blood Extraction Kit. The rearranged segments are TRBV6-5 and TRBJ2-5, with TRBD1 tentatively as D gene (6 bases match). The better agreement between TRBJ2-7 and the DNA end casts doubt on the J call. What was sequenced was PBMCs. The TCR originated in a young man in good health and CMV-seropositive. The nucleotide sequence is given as TGTGCCAGCAGTACAGGGACCTGGAACCCCTACGAGCAGTACTTC. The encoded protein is CASSTGTWNPYEQYF.